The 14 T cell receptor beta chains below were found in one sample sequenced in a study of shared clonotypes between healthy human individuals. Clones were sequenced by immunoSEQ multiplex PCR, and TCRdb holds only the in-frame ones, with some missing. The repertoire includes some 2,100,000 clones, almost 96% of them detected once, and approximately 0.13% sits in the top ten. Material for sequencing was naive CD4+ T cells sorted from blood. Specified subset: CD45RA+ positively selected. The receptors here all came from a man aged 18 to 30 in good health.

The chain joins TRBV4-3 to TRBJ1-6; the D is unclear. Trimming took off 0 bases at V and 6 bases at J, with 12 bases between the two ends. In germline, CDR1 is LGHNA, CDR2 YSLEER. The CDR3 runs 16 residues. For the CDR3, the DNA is TGCGCCAGCAGCCAAGATTTGCGTGGGAGTAATTCACCCCTCCACTTT. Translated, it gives CASSQDLRGSNSPLHF.

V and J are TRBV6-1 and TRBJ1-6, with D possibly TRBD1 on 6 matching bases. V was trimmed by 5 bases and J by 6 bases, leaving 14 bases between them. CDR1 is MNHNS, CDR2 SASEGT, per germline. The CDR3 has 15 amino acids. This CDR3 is CASSLGGVGNSPLHF. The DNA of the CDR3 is TGTGCCAGCAGTCTAGGGGGGGTCGGTAATTCACCCCTCCACTTT.

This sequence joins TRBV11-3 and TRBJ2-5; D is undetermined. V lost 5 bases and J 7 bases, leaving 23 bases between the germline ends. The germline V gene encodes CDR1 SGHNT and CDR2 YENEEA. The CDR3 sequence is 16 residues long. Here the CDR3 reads CASSQGRRHCKVTQYF. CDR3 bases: TGTGCCAGCAGCCAAGGGCGAAGACATTGTAAGGTGACCCAGTACTTC.

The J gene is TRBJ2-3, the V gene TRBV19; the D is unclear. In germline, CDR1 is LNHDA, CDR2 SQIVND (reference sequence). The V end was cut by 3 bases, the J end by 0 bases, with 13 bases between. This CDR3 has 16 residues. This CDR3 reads CASSILWASSTDTQYF. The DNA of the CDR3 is TGTGCCAGTAGTATCCTATGGGCATCTAGCACAGATACGCAGTATTTT. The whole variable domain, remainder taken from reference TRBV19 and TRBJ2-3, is DGGITQSPKYLFRKEGQNVTLSCEQNLNHDAMYWYRQDPGQGLRLIYYSQIVNDFQKGDIAEGYSVSREKKESFPLTVTSAQKNPTAFYLCASSILWASSTDTQYFGPGTRLTVL.

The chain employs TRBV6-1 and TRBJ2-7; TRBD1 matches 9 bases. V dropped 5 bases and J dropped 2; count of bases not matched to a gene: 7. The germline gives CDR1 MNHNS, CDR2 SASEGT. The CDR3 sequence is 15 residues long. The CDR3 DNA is TGTGCCAGCAGTCCTCTGGACAGGGGACCCTACGAGCAGTACTTC. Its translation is CASSPLDRGPYEQYF.

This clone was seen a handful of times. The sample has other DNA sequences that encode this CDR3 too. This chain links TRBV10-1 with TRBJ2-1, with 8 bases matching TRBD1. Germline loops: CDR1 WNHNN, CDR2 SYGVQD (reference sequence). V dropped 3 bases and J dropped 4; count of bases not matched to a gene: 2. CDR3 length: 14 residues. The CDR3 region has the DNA TGCGCCAGCAGTGACAGGGGGCCTTACAATGAGCAGTTCTTC. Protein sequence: CASSDRGPYNEQFF.

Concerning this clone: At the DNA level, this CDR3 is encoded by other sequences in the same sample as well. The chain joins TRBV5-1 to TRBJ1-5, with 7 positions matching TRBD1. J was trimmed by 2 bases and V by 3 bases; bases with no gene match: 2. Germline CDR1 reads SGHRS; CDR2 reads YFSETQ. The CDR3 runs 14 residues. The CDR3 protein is CASSSGTGNQPQHF. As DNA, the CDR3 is TGCGCCAGCAGCTCAGGGACAGGCAATCAGCCCCAGCATTTT.

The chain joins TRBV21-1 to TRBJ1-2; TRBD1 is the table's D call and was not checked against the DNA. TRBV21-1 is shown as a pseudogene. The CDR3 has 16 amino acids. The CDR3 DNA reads TGTGCCAGCAGCAAAAGGGGAACAGGGGCCAACTATGGCTACACCTTC. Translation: CASSKRGTGANYGYTF.

This CDR3 reads CASSFGLRQGTDTQYF. CDR3 nucleotides: TGTGCCAGCAGCTTTGGGTTAAGACAGGGAACAGATACGCAGTATTTT. The V call is TRBV5-4, the J call TRBJ2-3; 7 bases line up with TRBD1. The CDR3 runs 16 residues. The germline V gene has CDR1 SGHNT and CDR2 YYREEE (reference sequence). V shed 2 bases, J shed 3 bases, and the junction held 9 bases outside the gene matches.

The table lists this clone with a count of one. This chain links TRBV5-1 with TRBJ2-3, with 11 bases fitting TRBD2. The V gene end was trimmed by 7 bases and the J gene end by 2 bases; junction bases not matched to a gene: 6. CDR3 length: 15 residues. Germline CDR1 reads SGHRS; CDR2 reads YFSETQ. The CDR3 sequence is CASGPSGGFTDTQYF. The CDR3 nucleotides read TGCGCCAGCGGACCTAGCGGGGGGTTCACAGATACGCAGTATTTT.

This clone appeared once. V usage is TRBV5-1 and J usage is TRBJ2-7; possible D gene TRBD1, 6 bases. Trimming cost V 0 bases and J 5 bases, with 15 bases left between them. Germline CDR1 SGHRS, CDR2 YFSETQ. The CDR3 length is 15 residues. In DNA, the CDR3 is TGCGCCAGCAGCTTGGATAACAGGGTATTGCACGAGCAGTACTTC. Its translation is CASSLDNRVLHEQYF.

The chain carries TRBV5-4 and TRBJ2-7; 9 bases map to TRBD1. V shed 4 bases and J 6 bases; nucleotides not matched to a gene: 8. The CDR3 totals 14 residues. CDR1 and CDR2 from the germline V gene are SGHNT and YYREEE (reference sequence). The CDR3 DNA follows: TGTGCCAGCAGCGGTGGACAGGGGTGGGGCGAGCAGTACTTC. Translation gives CASSGGQGWGEQYF.

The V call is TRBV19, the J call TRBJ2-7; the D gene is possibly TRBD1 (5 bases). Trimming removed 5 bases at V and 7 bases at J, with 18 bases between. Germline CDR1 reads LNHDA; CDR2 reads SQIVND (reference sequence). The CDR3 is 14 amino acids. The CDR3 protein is CASSAVDKRREQYF. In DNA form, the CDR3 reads TGTGCCAGTAGTGCTGTGGACAAAAGACGGGAGCAGTACTTC.

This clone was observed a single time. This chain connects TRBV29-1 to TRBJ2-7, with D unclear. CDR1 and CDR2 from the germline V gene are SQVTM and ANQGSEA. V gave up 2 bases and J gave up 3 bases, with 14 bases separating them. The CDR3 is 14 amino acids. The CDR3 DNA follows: TGCAGCGTTGAAAGTATGTTACCAGGCTACGAGCAGTACTTC. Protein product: CSVESMLPGYEQYF.